Listed here are 15 T cell receptor beta chains from one sample, sequenced in a study of cytomegalovirus exposure and HLA in healthy donors. Sequencing used immunoSEQ multiplex PCR; TCRdb keeps in-frame clones, though not all of them. Among about 58,000 clones listed, about 92% were seen once. Specimen: PBMCs. These receptors all come from a man younger than 35 in good health and CMV-seronegative.

The chain links TRBV4-1 to TRBJ1-1, with TRBD1 matching 9 bases. This CDR3 is built from 17 residues. From germline, CDR1 is MGHRA and CDR2 YSYEKL. Trimming took 2 bases from V and 2 from J; bases not matched to a gene: 9. CDR3 protein: CASSQPKQGAYNTEAFF. CDR3 nucleotides: TGCGCCAGCAGCCAACCAAAACAGGGGGCCTACAACACTGAAGCTTTCTTT.

This chain joins TRBV5-1 and TRBJ2-1; D may be TRBD2 (5 bases). The germline gives CDR1 SGHRS, CDR2 YFSETQ. The CDR3 has 15 residues. V was cut by 1 base and J by 1 base, with 9 bases left in between. The DNA for the CDR3 is TGCGCCAGCAGCTTGCCAGCGGTTTCCTACAATGAGCAGTTCTTC. The encoded protein is CASSLPAVSYNEQFF. Full variable domain (outside the CDR3, taken from reference TRBV5-1 and TRBJ2-1): KAGVTQTPRYLIKTRGQQVTLSCSPISGHRSVSWYQQTPGQGLQFLFEYFSETQRNKGNFPGRFSGRQFSNSRSEMNVSTLELGDSALYLCASSLPAVSYNEQFFGPGTRLTVL.

The chain uses TRBV28 and TRBJ1-2, with 7 bases aligning to TRBD1. Germline V lookup: CDR1 MDHEN, CDR2 SYDVKM. J was trimmed by 5 bases and V by 2 bases; bases with no gene match: 17. CDR3 length equals 18 residues. The CDR3 loop is CASSLLWPIQGSDYGYTF. Written as DNA, the CDR3 is TGTGCCAGCAGTTTACTGTGGCCGATACAGGGGTCAGATTATGGCTACACCTTC.

The rearrangement links TRBV19 to TRBJ1-4, with D possibly TRBD1 on 6 matching bases. Germline lookup yields CDR1 LNHDA and CDR2 SQIVND (reference sequence). This CDR3 contains 15 residues. Between the trimmed V and J ends, which lost 6 bases and 8 bases, there was a span of 19 bases. CDR3 nucleotides: TGTGCCAGTAGACCCACAGGGACCACTACGGAAAAACTGTTTTTT. This gives the protein CASRPTGTTTEKLFF.

V usage is TRBV5-1 and J usage is TRBJ1-2; D remains ambiguous. Germline values: CDR1 SGHRS, CDR2 YFSETQ. V dropped 0 bases and J dropped 3 bases, with 15 bases sitting between them. The CDR3 has 16 residues. CDR3 amino acids: CASSLGERFLDYGYTF. The CDR3 DNA reads as TGCGCCAGCAGCTTGGGGGAGCGTTTTCTCGACTATGGCTACACCTTC. The full variable domain, its missing parts supplied by reference TRBV5-1 and TRBJ1-2, is KAGVTQTPRYLIKTRGQQVTLSCSPISGHRSVSWYQQTPGQGLQFLFEYFSETQRNKGNFPGRFSGRQFSNSRSEMNVSTLELGDSALYLCASSLGERFLDYGYTFGSGTRLTVV.

The rearrangement links TRBV28 to TRBJ2-7; 13 bases map to TRBD2. Trimming at V came to 8 bases and at J to 7 bases, leaving 8 bases not matched to a gene. This CDR3 has 14 residues. The germline V gene has CDR1 MDHEN and CDR2 SYDVKM. CDR3: CASLLAGGPGEQYF. The DNA for the CDR3 is TGTGCCAGCCTACTAGCGGGAGGGCCGGGAGAGCAGTACTTC.

The chain couples TRBV30 to TRBJ2-2; 12 bases are shared with TRBD2. The CDR3 is 21 amino acids. Germline loops: CDR1 GTSNPN, CDR2 SVGIG (reference sequence). The V and J ends lost 0 bases and 0 bases, in that order; junction bases with no gene match: 14. CDR3 protein: CAWSVRRARLAGGTNTGELFF. The CDR3 DNA reads TGTGCCTGGAGTGTACGGAGAGCCCGTCTAGCGGGAGGGACGAACACCGGGGAGCTGTTTTTT.

J is TRBJ2-7 and V is TRBV11-2; 7 bases are shared with TRBD1. The V segment lost 5 bases and the J segment 4 bases; nucleotides outside the gene matches: 5. Germline-derived CDR1 and CDR2 are SGHAT and FQNNGV. CDR3 length: 13 amino acids. The CDR3 sequence is CASSTGQTYEQYF. CDR3 nucleotides: TGTGCCAGCAGCACGGGACAGACATACGAGCAGTACTTC. Together with reference TRBV11-2 and TRBJ2-7, the CDR3 gives the full variable domain: EAGVAQSPRYKIIEKRQSVAFWCNPISGHATLYWYQQILGQGPKLLIQFQNNGVVDDSQLPKDRFSAERLKGVDSTLKIQPAKLEDSAVYLCASSTGQTYEQYFGPGTRLTVT.

The rearrangement links TRBV5-1 to TRBJ2-3; TRBD2 aligns across 10 bases. CDR3 length: 17 residues. With 1 base clipped from V and 3 bases from J, the junction kept 8 bases outside the gene matches. Germline CDR1 is SGHRS and CDR2 is YFSETQ. For the CDR3, the DNA is TGCGCCAGCAGCTTGACCAGCGGGAGGGCCCGAACAGATACGCAGTATTTT. It translates to CASSLTSGRARTDTQYF.

The chain combines TRBV7-9 with TRBJ2-7, with D perhaps TRBD2 (5 bases). Germline V gives CDR1 SEHNR, CDR2 FQNEAQ (reference sequence). The CDR3 is 16 amino acids. V lost 1 base and J lost 3, with 16 bases in between. CDR3 DNA: TGTGCCAGCAGCTTAGGCGGACTCACCAACGGCTACGAGCAGTACTTC. It yields the protein CASSLGGLTNGYEQYF.

The gene calls are TRBV18 and TRBJ2-2; 7 nucleotides line up with TRBD2. V lost 2 bases, J lost 7 bases, and 10 bases stayed unmatched. CDR3 length equals 16 residues. The germline V gene has CDR1 KGHSH and CDR2 LQKENI. DNA of the CDR3: TGTGCCAGCTCACCAACAATGACTAGCCTCGTCGGGGAGCTGTTTTTT. This encodes CASSPTMTSLVGELFF. Complete variable domain (other parts from reference TRBV18 and TRBJ2-2): NAGVMQNPRHLVRRRGQEARLRCSPMKGHSHVYWYRQLPEEGLKFMVYLQKENIIDESGMPKERFSAEFPKEGPSILRIQQVVRGDSAAYFCASSPTMTSLVGELFFGEGSRLTVL.

The rearrangement uses TRBV15 and TRBJ1-1; D may be TRBD1 (6 bases). The germline V gene encodes CDR1 LNHNV and CDR2 YYDKDF (reference sequence). V lost 6 bases and J lost 9, with 14 bases in between. This CDR3 contains 12 residues. In nucleotides, the CDR3 is TGTGCCACCAGTCCTACAGGGCTCCAAGCTTTCTTT. It is translated as CATSPTGLQAFF. Using reference TRBV15 and TRBJ1-1 for the parts outside the CDR3, the full variable domain is DAMVIQNPRYQVTQFGKPVTLSCSQTLNHNVMYWYQQKSSQAPKLLFHYYDKDFNNEADTPDNFQSRRPNTSFCFLDIRSPGLGDTAMYLCATSPTGLQAFFGQGTRLTVV.

The V call is TRBV29-1, the J call TRBJ1-5, with D uncertain. CDR1 is SQVTM, CDR2 ANQGSEA, per germline. V was cut by 5 bases and J by 6 bases, with 14 bases left in between. CDR3 length: 13 amino acids. The CDR3, as DNA: TGCAGCGTTCGTTCAGATTTCAGTCAGCCCCAGCATTTT. Translated: CSVRSDFSQPQHF.

The chain is built from TRBV11-2 and TRBJ2-5; the D is unclear. The CDR3 contains 12 residues. The germline V and J ends were trimmed by 6 bases and 1 base, with 6 bases remaining between them. Germline V lookup: CDR1 SGHAT, CDR2 FQNNGV. The CDR3 DNA is TGTGCCAGCAGATACAGCCAAGAGACCCAGTACTTC. It specifies CASRYSQETQYF.

V and J are TRBV19 and TRBJ2-2; 8 positions agree with TRBD1. The CDR3 covers 17 residues. From germline, CDR1 is LNHDA and CDR2 SQIVND (reference sequence). The V and J ends lost 2 bases and 9 bases, in that order; junction bases with no gene match: 14. The CDR3: CASSIPATRTGFRELFF. CDR3 DNA sequence: TGTGCCAGTAGTATACCAGCCACCCGGACAGGGTTCAGGGAGCTGTTTTTT.